This T cell receptor (beta chain) was found in a study of blood T cells in healthy people across ages (dated by TCRdb to about 2015). Turning to the overall study: In model experiments, roughly one uniquely barcoded TCR beta cDNA molecule per two T cells was captured by template switching. The study measured age-related changes in TCR beta repertoire diversity using deep sequencing normalized with unique cDNA molecular identifiers. The donors were divided into four age groups: young (average roughly 17 years), middle-aged (about 41), aged (roughly 66) and long-lived (82). To avoid experimental bias, donors of different ages were spread randomly across the sequencing lanes. Two additional independent replicas of 1 million unique cDNA reads from the same blood draw were analyzed for two donors (one aged 18 to 30 and one aged 80 or older).

In regard to this clonotype: Its antigen has not been determined. No much larger clone exists at a distance of one base, and base qualities are not known.

The paper as a whole reports these results and caveats: The long-lived group showed more naive CD4+ T cells, fewer expanded clones and increased TCR diversity than the aged group, suggesting age selection. A strong correlation was found between observed TCR beta diversity and the percentage of naive T cells measured by flow cytometry. Estimates of total diversity based on one million sequenced T cells were considered lower bounds and underestimates. The CMV infection status of donors was not known, potentially confounding age-related changes in expanded clonotypes. Since profiling was done on bulk unsorted PBMCs, naive and antigen-experienced compartments could not be conclusively compared. As age increased, observed TCR beta diversity per million T cells dropped in a roughly linear way, and a significant reduction was already evident by age about 40.

Reading the germline V gene (reference sequence) gives CDR1 PRHDT and CDR2 FYEKMQ. V is reduced by 5 bases and J by 1 base, leaving a spacing of 17 bases between them. The CDR3 goes from the cysteine to the phenylalanine over 16 residues. Here the CDR3 DNA is all that survives: 48 bases in frame from base 1. The donors were roughly 40 Caucasian individuals from Russia, aged roughly 6 to 90 years, who were systemically healthy. Approximately 9.7 milliliters of peripheral blood were drawn from each donor into EDTA-treated Vacutainer tubes. Ficoll-Paque density-gradient centrifugation was used to isolate PBMCs, with at least 7 million per sample. Trizol reagent was used to extract total RNA from the PBMCs, yielding at least 5 micrograms per sample. Naive CD45RAhigh/CD27high T cell percentages were measured by flow cytometry on a PBMC aliquot from every donor. The library was made by 5' RACE. The data were produced on an Illumina HiSeq 2500. A second PCR of about 6 to 12 cycles was run with a J-beta primer mix and a sample-barcoded 5' primer. A template-switch 5' adaptor carrying 12 random nucleotides introduced a unique molecular identifier onto each TCR beta cDNA molecule. At least 2.5 million CDR3-containing paired-end reads were obtained from each sample. All of the RNA was converted into first-strand cDNA using the Mint cDNA synthesis kit, with a TRBC-specific oligonucleotide serving as the primer. After uracil-DNA glycosylase treatment, a first 18-cycle PCR used universal primers M1SS and BC2_uni_R on all cDNA. On the study's bioinformatics: For normalization, 1 million high-quality reads, each with a distinct molecular identifier, were randomly selected from each sample. Reads sharing molecular identifiers were discarded rather than binned into consensus sequences. CDR3 identification, clonotype clustering and error correction used MiTCR with a Q25 quality threshold and the strictest error-elimination algorithm. A nonparametric unseen species model using Euler transformation provided a lower-bound estimate of total TCR beta diversity. In TCRdb, the public reads were trimmed at Q25 with fastp and aligned with MiXCR, with productive beta chains retained. Every distinct CDR3 protein forms one entry, paired with its most common genes and DNA. The V and J calls and clone size are TCRdb's, not the authors'. This sample gives around 800,000 distinct CDR3 sequences in total; about 45% of them show up just once. The top ten hold around 18% of the sample.

The TCR was taken from an elderly man in good health. Specimen: blood. The V and J genes are TRBV13 and TRBJ1-1, with a weak D call of TRBD1 (5 bases match). The DNA sequence is as follows: TGTGCCAGCAGCCAAAGGGTCCGCGGGGCGAACACTGAAGCTTTCTTT. Its protein is CASSQRVRGANTEAFF. Reference TRBV13 and TRBJ1-1 genes cover what lies past the CDR3, so the full variable domain is AAGVIQSPRHLIKEKRETATLKCYPIPRHDTVYWYQQGPGQDPQFLISFYEKMQSDKGSIPDRFSAQQFSDYHSELNMSSLELGDSALYFCASSQRVRGANTEAFFGQGTRLTVV.